Sequencing of this TCR beta chain was carried out in a study of T cell responses to AZD1222 COVID-19 vaccine. As to this clone: Its antigen is unidentified.

Clones were sequenced by immunoSEQ multiplex PCR, and TCRdb holds only the in-frame ones, with some missing. The sample lists some 98,000 clones; nearly 90% were seen once. Germline V gene sequence: CDR1 MGHRA, CDR2 YSYEKL. V dropped 4 bases and J dropped 0; count of bases not matched to a gene: 2. The CDR3 length is 15 residues. General observations from the study: White British ancestry dominated among donors, who included more females, and clonal diversity was possibly underestimated. Researchers took repertoire samples only after the peak T cell response had come. Nearly half of spike-specific TCRs reportedly target unmutated variant regions. Spike-specific TCR breadth rose after two AZD1222 doses, and depth rose as well.

This chain joins TRBV4-1 and TRBJ2-2; 7 bases line up with TRBD1. The source of this sequence is an adult in good health. The input for sequencing was peripheral blood, taken on day 0 of AZD1222 vaccination. The CDR3 DNA is TGCGCCAGCAGCCGAGGGACAGCGAACACCGGGGAGCTGTTTTTT. Amino acids: CASSRGTANTGELFF.